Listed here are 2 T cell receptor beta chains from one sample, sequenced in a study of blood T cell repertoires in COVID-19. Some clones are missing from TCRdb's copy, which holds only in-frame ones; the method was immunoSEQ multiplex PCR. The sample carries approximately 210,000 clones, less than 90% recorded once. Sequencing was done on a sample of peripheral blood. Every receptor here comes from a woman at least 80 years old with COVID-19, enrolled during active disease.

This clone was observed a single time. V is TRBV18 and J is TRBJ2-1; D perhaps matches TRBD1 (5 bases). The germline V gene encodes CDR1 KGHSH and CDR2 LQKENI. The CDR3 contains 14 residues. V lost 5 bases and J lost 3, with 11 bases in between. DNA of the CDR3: TGTGCCAGCTCATCGCTCGACAGCTACAATGAGCAGTTCTTC. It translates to CASSSLDSYNEQFF.

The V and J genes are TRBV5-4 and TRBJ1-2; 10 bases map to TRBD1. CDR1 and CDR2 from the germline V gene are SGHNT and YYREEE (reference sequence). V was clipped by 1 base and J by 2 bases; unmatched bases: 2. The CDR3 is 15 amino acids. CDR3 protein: CASSLRTGGNYGYTF. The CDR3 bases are TGTGCCAGCAGCTTGAGGACAGGGGGAAACTATGGCTACACCTTC. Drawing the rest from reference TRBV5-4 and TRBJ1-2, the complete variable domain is ETGVTQSPTHLIKTRGQQVTLRCSSQSGHNTVSWYQQALGQGPQFIFQYYREEENGRGNFPPRFSGLQFPNYSSELNVNALELDDSALYLCASSLRTGGNYGYTFGSGTRLTVV.